This entry describes one T cell receptor (beta chain). Its specificity is unknown. These data belong to a study of CD4+ T cells in melanoma. This CDR3 is built from 14 residues. V shed 4 bases and J shed 8 bases, with 14 bases lying between them. Germline-derived CDR1 and CDR2 are SEHNR and FQNEAQ (reference sequence). The study, taken as a whole, reports: A reported correlation linked neoantigen-specific CD4+ T cells to CD8+, macrophage and B cell function. Diverse differentiation states were reported for melanoma neoantigen-specific CD4+ T cells.

Using immunoSEQ multiplex PCR, the repertoire was profiled, and TCRdb retains in-frame clones only, with some absent. Of 10,000 to 13,000 clones detected, 66% appear once; the ten largest clones hold approximately 10%. This chain connects TRBV7-9 to TRBJ1-4; possible D gene TRBD1, 5 bases. The receptor's source is a human donor with melanoma. The sample comprised cells from a culture (not recorded whether cultured in vitro). The CDR3 loop is CASSSGGAGEKLFF. Here the CDR3 DNA reads TGTGCCAGCAGCTCCGGAGGGGCCGGGGAAAAACTGTTTTTT.